This T cell receptor (beta chain) was documented in a study of blood T cell repertoires in COVID-19. As for the study in general: Specimens from acute and convalescent COVID-19 originated in the United States, Italy and Spain.

This clone occurred once. Sequencing was performed with immunoSEQ multiplex PCR; in TCRdb, only in-frame clones are kept and a portion is missing. Of 200,000 or so clones detected, 75% to 90% appear once; the ten largest clones hold over 2%. The study drew participants aged about 18 to 95 years from some 25 US areas. The TCR originated in a woman aged 40 to 50 with acute COVID-19. The sequenced sample consisted of PBMCs or T cells enriched from blood (not recorded which).

CDR3 sequence reads: CASSYSGAEAFF. For the CDR3, the DNA is TGTGCCAGCAGTTACTCAGGAGCTGAAGCTTTCTTT. The chain employs TRBV6-6 and TRBJ1-1; D ambiguous. The CDR3 contains 12 residues. The germline V gene has CDR1 MNHNY and CDR2 SVGAGI (reference sequence). Trimming stripped 0 bases from V and 6 bases from J, with 5 bases between.